One sample yielded the 8 T cell receptor beta chains listed below, sequenced in a study of shared clonotypes between healthy human individuals (TCRdb year 2020). Library creation used the immunoSEQ multiplex PCR assay. In its TCRdb copy, this immuneACCESS table keeps in-frame sequences only and misses some clones. Where compared with another copy, unresolved V genes explain less than half of these, and the others have no known cause. The sample yields about 1 million clones; approximately 72% were counted once. The ten top clones hold roughly 1.4% of the sample. What was sequenced was memory CD4+ T cells sorted from blood. Per the publication, the cell subset or site label means: CD45RA-negative fraction. These receptors all come from a man younger than 35 in good health.

The V and J genes are TRBV21-1 and TRBJ2-1; the table's D call, TRBD1, has no DNA check behind it. TRBV21-1 is a pseudogene locus. This CDR3 has 19 residues. The CDR3 DNA is TGTGCCAGCAGCAAAGACCAGGGGGCTACTCTTAGCTCCTACAATGAGCAGTTCTTC. Its translation: CASSKDQGATLSSYNEQFF.

This rearrangement joins TRBV5-1 to TRBJ1-6; D is possibly TRBD1 (6 bases). Germline V gene lookup returns CDR1 SGHRS and CDR2 YFSETQ. Trimming took off 7 bases at V and 9 bases at J, with 14 bases between the two ends. The CDR3 has 13 residues. This CDR3 reads CASSAGEGSPLHF. The CDR3 bases are TGCGCCAGCTCGGCAGGGGAGGGTTCACCCCTCCACTTT.

A note on this clone: Other DNA sequences within the sample encode an identical CDR3. The chain carries TRBV14 and TRBJ1-6; 7 bases align to TRBD1. CDR1 and CDR2 (germline): SGHDN, FVKESK. The CDR3 is 15 residues long. After removal of 1 base from V and 7 bases from J, the junction contained 4 bases not matched to a gene. The CDR3 loop reads CASSQGQGQNSPLHF. The CDR3 coding sequence is TGTGCCAGCAGCCAAGGACAGGGACAAAATTCACCCCTCCACTTT.

V and J are TRBV14 and TRBJ2-7; 11 bases map to TRBD2. J lost 6 bases, V lost 4 bases, and 2 bases had no gene match. The germline gives CDR1 SGHDN, CDR2 FVKESK. The CDR3 is 13 residues long. CDR3 bases: TGTGCCAGCAGCCCGGGACTAGCGGTCGAGCAGTACTTC. As protein: CASSPGLAVEQYF.

This clone was counted between two and nine times. V is TRBV6-5 and J is TRBJ1-5; D call uncertain. Looked up from germline, CDR1 is MNHEY and CDR2 is SVGAGI. CDR3 length equals 13 residues. V was trimmed by 5 bases and J by 5 bases, leaving 10 bases between them. CDR3 amino acids: CASSPFLDQPQHF. The CDR3 nucleotides read TGTGCCAGCAGTCCCTTTTTGGATCAGCCCCAGCATTTT.

This chain joins TRBV7-2 and TRBJ1-5; D may be TRBD1 (6 bases). Germline values: CDR1 SGHTA, CDR2 FQGNSA. The CDR3 is 14 residues long. V dropped 5 bases and J dropped 7 bases, with 15 bases sitting between them. The CDR3 loop is CASSTPGGVQPQHF. The CDR3 region has the DNA TGTGCCAGCAGCACACCGGGGGGCGTCCAGCCCCAGCATTTT.

This chain uses TRBV5-1 with TRBJ2-2; D is uncertain. The V end lost 6 bases, the J end lost 0 bases, and 12 bases lay between the germline ends. This CDR3 is 15 amino acids long. CDR1 and CDR2 from the germline V gene are SGHRS and YFSETQ. The DNA of the CDR3 is TGCGCCAGCAAGTCGGCAGCCTCGAACACCGGGGAGCTGTTTTTT. Translating it yields CASKSAASNTGELFF.

The chain is built from TRBV5-1 and TRBJ1-1; D call uncertain. Trimming cost V 2 bases and J 6 bases, with 11 bases left between them. Germline V gives CDR1 SGHRS, CDR2 YFSETQ. CDR3 length: 13 residues. The CDR3 DNA reads TGCGCCAGCAGCTTTGACAACTCCCCTGAAGCTTTCTTT. Translating gives CASSFDNSPEAFF.